The entry below describes one T cell receptor beta chain. What it binds is unknown. J was trimmed by 5 bases and V by 3 bases; bases with no gene match: 8. The germline V gene has CDR1 SGDLS and CDR2 YYNGEE. This CDR3 has 15 amino acids. This entry is derived from a study of T cells in localized non-small cell lung cancer. General study points: Owing to sequencing of a solitary tumor region, heterogeneity cannot be discounted. The study detected a median around 61 of the top 100 tumor clones in adjacent lung. Increased T cell density in blood showed an association with longer overall survival. Uninvolved adjacent lung showed the highest T cell clonality, exceeding tumor.

Clones were sequenced by immunoSEQ multiplex PCR, and TCRdb holds only the in-frame ones, with some missing. The data show approximately 150,000 clones, around 90% seen once. The chain employs TRBV9 and TRBJ2-1; 7 bases are a match to TRBD2. The sample in question was peripheral blood, obtained before any cancer treatment. The receptor comes from a female donor of 60 years or more with stage I lung adenocarcinoma. DNA for the CDR3: TGTGCCAGCAGCGAGAGCGGGGTATCAAACAATGAGCAGTTCTTC. It specifies CASSESGVSNNEQFF.